The rows below give T cell receptor beta chains drawn from one sample of a study of blood T cell repertoires in COVID-19. Clones were read by immunoSEQ multiplex PCR, and TCRdb kept only the in-frame ones, dropping some. Among some 370,000 clones listed, more than 70% were seen once. Sequencing used peripheral blood. The receptors come from a man aged 35 to 55 with acute or convalescent COVID-19. Each CDR3 is given with its conserved first and last residue. D genes are given only for firm matches. Some rows mark clone size as missing; the rest say once, few, many or name a class of expanded clone.

J | D | V | size | CDR3 | DNA
TRBJ2-7 | TRBD1 | TRBV15 | once | CATSDDLSGTGGREQYF | TGTGCCACCAGCGATGACCTCTCAGGGACAGGGGGTCGCGAGCAGTACTTC
TRBJ2-3 | - | TRBV5-5 | - | CASSLVPSRSIGTDTQYF | TGTGCCAGCAGCTTGGTGCCTAGCCGGTCAATCGGCACAGATACGCAGTATTTT
TRBJ2-7 | TRBD2 | TRBV7-9 | - | CASSDLGGGSSYEQYF | TGTGCCAGCAGCGACCTTGGGGGGGGAAGCTCCTACGAGCAGTACTTC
TRBJ2-7 | TRBD1 | TRBV11-2 | - | CASSMGQGYEQYF | TGTGCCAGCAGCATGGGACAGGGCTACGAGCAGTACTTC
TRBJ2-1 | TRBD2 | TRBV7-3 | once | CASSLGLAGEYNEQFF | TGTGCCAGCAGCTTAGGCCTAGCGGGGGAGTACAATGAGCAGTTCTTC
TRBJ1-5 | - | TRBV5-6 | - | CASSLQGLHQPQHF | TGTGCCAGCAGCTTGCAGGGGCTTCATCAGCCCCAGCATTTT
TRBJ2-2 | TRBD1 | TRBV7-9 | - | CASSQDDRGGIGELFF | TGTGCCAGCAGTCAGGACGACAGGGGAGGAATCGGGGAGCTGTTTTTT
TRBJ1-2 | - | TRBV19 | - | CASSLRGFDYGYTF | TGTGCCAGTAGTCTCAGGGGATTCGACTATGGCTACACCTTC
TRBJ1-4 | TRBD1 | TRBV4-2 | - | CASSHPGQGREKLFF | TGTGCCAGCAGCCACCCCGGACAGGGCCGGGAAAAACTGTTTTTT
TRBJ2-7 | - | TRBV7-2 | - | CASSLAGRGSPDEQYF | TGTGCCAGCAGCTTAGCTGGGCGGGGATCACCTGACGAGCAGTACTTC
TRBJ1-6 | TRBD1 | TRBV7-2 | - | CASSLQGARSPLHF | TGTGCCAGCAGCTTACAGGGGGCAAGGTCACCCCTCCACTTT
TRBJ2-1 | TRBD1 | TRBV29-1 | - | CSVEGVQGADFDEQFF | TGCAGCGTTGAAGGGGTTCAGGGGGCGGATTTCGATGAGCAGTTCTTC
TRBJ2-1 | TRBD2 | TRBV3-1/TRBV3-2 | - | CASSLYKGLAAYNEQFF | TGTGCCAGCAGCCTGTACAAGGGACTAGCGGCTTACAATGAGCAGTTCTTC
TRBJ2-7 | - | TRBV5-1 | - | CASSSGYEQYF | TGCGCCAGCAGCTCAGGGTACGAGCAGTACTTC
TRBJ2-7 | - | TRBV6-5 | - | CASSLGNSYEQYF | TGTGCCAGCAGTTTGGGCAACTCCTACGAGCAGTACTTC
TRBJ2-7 | TRBD1 | TRBV9 | - | CASSGPTGATYEQYF | TGTGCCAGCAGCGGGCCCACAGGGGCTACCTACGAGCAGTACTTC
TRBJ1-3 | - | TRBV21-1 | - | CASSKRVRRGSGNTIYF | TGTGCCAGCAGCAAAAGAGTTCGGCGGGGCTCTGGAAACACCATATATTTT
TRBJ2-1 | TRBD2 | TRBV28 | - | CASSSKGLVREYEQFF | TGTGCCAGCAGTTCTAAGGGACTAGTTAGAGAATATGAGCAGTTCTTC
TRBJ2-2 | TRBD1 | TRBV19 | - | CASSTGTGYTGELFF | TGTGCCAGTAGTACCGGGACAGGGTACACCGGGGAGCTGTTTTTT
TRBJ1-1 | - | TRBV15 | - | CATSTGLENTEAFF | TGTGCCACCAGTACAGGGCTCGAGAACACTGAAGCTTTCTTT
TRBJ1-2 | TRBD1 | TRBV19 | once | CASTWDSNYGYTF | TGTGCCAGTACCTGGGACAGCAACTATGGCTACACCTTC
TRBJ1-1 | TRBD1 | TRBV28 | - | CASSPVGGSVWAFF | TGTGCCAGCAGCCCGGTAGGGGGCTCGGTGTGGGCTTTCTTT
TRBJ2-7 | TRBD1 | TRBV28 | - | CASKGIDRGEQYF | TGTGCCAGCAAGGGTATCGACAGGGGCGAGCAGTACTTC
TRBJ2-3 | TRBD2 | TRBV2 | - | CASTLAGATDTQYF | TGTGCCAGCACCTTAGCGGGGGCCACAGATACGCAGTATTTT
TRBJ1-4 | - | TRBV5-1 | - | CASSLVAGYNEKLFF | TGCGCCAGCAGCTTGGTGGCGGGATATAATGAAAAACTGTTTTTT
TRBJ1-2 | - | TRBV6-4 | - | CASSDAQEGKGYTF | TGTGCCAGCAGTGACGCCCAGGAGGGCAAAGGCTACACCTTC
TRBJ2-5 | - | TRBV7-3 | - | CASSPTPGWETQYF | TGTGCCAGCAGCCCAACTCCGGGGTGGGAGACCCAGTACTTC
TRBJ1-1 | TRBD1 | TRBV19 | once | CASSLQGAYTEAFF | TGTGCCAGTAGTCTACAGGGGGCGTACACTGAAGCTTTCTTT
TRBJ1-5 | - | TRBV7-6 | - | CASSLEGPGGNNQPQHF | TGTGCCAGCAGCTTAGAAGGGCCCGGGGGGAACAATCAGCCCCAGCATTTT
TRBJ1-2 | - | TRBV7-2 | once | CASSPWGRNYGYTF | TGTGCCAGCAGCCCGTGGGGGCGAAATTATGGCTACACCTTC
TRBJ2-3 | - | TRBV27 | - | CASSFRDLSTDTQYF | TGTGCCAGCAGTTTCAGGGACTTAAGCACAGATACGCAGTATTTT
TRBJ1-5 | TRBD1 | TRBV28 | - | CASSSHSTGGNQPQHF | TGTGCCAGCAGTTCCCACTCGACAGGGGGCAATCAGCCCCAGCATTTT
TRBJ1-2 | TRBD1 | TRBV9 | - | CASSVATGTGGNYGYTF | TGTGCCAGCAGCGTAGCTACGGGGACAGGGGGCAACTATGGCTACACCTTC
TRBJ2-5 | - | TRBV9 | - | CASSVGWSTQETQYF | TGTGCCAGCAGCGTAGGCTGGAGCACCCAAGAGACCCAGTACTTC
TRBJ2-7 | - | TRBV6-6 | - | CASSSVTAYEQYF | TGTGCCAGCAGTTCAGTGACAGCCTACGAGCAGTACTTC
TRBJ1-1 | - | TRBV4-3 | - | CASSPSGPGTEAFF | TGCGCCAGCAGCCCCTCAGGCCCGGGGACTGAAGCTTTCTTT
TRBJ2-7 | TRBD1 | TRBV29-1 | - | CSVEEMGTAYEQYF | TGCAGCGTTGAAGAGATGGGGACAGCCTACGAGCAGTACTTC
TRBJ2-5 | TRBD1 | TRBV6-5 | - | CASRGQGRETQYF | TGTGCCAGCAGGGGACAGGGGAGGGAGACCCAGTACTTC
TRBJ2-3 | TRBD1 | TRBV10-3 | few | CAISLTTGAADTQYF | TGTGCCATCAGCCTCACTACAGGGGCGGCAGATACGCAGTATTTT
TRBJ2-3 | - | TRBV4-1 | - | CASSPLLARKKTDTQYF | TGCGCCAGCAGCCCATTACTAGCCCGCAAAAAAACAGATACGCAGTATTTT
TRBJ1-1 | - | TRBV3-1/TRBV3-2 | - | CASSQTESRTEAFF | TGTGCCAGCAGCCAAACAGAGTCCAGAACTGAAGCTTTCTTT
TRBJ2-1 | TRBD2 | TRBV7-9 | once | CASSNPRTSGGGEQFF | TGTGCCAGCAGCAATCCCCGGACTAGCGGGGGGGGTGAGCAGTTCTTC
TRBJ2-7 | TRBD1 | TRBV29-1 | - | CSVEVGQSRLYEQYF | TGCAGCGTTGAAGTGGGACAGAGCAGACTCTACGAGCAGTACTTC
TRBJ2-7 | TRBD1 | TRBV27 | - | CASSYRDSSYEQYF | TGTGCCAGCAGTTACAGGGACAGTTCCTACGAGCAGTACTTC
TRBJ2-3 | - | TRBV7-3 | - | CASSLRGTSTDTQYF | TGTGCCAGCAGCTTACGCGGGACTAGCACAGATACGCAGTATTTT
TRBJ2-1 | TRBD2 | TRBV11-2 | - | CASSRLAGVGNEQFF | TGTGCCAGCAGCCGACTAGCGGGAGTGGGTAATGAGCAGTTCTTC
TRBJ2-2 | TRBD2 | TRBV10-3 | - | CAIGWTSTGELFF | TGTGCCATCGGCTGGACTAGCACCGGGGAGCTGTTTTTT
TRBJ1-1 | TRBD1 | TRBV19 | once | CASSIDRGLNTEAFF | TGTGCCAGTAGTATTGACAGGGGGCTAAACACTGAAGCTTTCTTT
TRBJ1-4 | TRBD1 | TRBV5-1 | - | CASSLEHRTGEEKLFF | TGCGCCAGCAGCTTGGAGCATCGGACAGGGGAAGAAAAACTGTTTTTT
TRBJ1-2 | TRBD1 | TRBV6-5 | - | CASREGQSFNYGYTF | TGTGCCAGCAGGGAGGGACAGTCCTTTAACTATGGCTACACCTTC
TRBJ1-2 | - | TRBV28 | - | CASSLIGRRGYGYTF | TGTGCCAGCAGTTTAATCGGACGGCGGGGCTATGGCTACACCTTC
TRBJ1-1 | - | TRBV10-1 | - | CASSGQADAEAFF | TGCGCCAGCAGTGGACAGGCTGATGCTGAAGCTTTCTTT
TRBJ2-7 | TRBD2 | TRBV9 | - | CASSVNPAGDEQYF | TGTGCCAGCAGCGTAAATCCAGCGGGAGACGAGCAGTACTTC
TRBJ2-1 | TRBD1 | TRBV4-2 | - | CASSQATGQGSNEQFF | TGTGCCAGCAGCCAAGCGACGGGACAGGGGAGCAATGAGCAGTTCTTC